One sample yielded the 21 T cell receptor beta chains listed below, sequenced in a study of CD4 T cells in relation to SARS-CoV-2 and coronaviruses. The antigens for these receptors are not known. CD4+ T cells from unexposed donors were obtained before the COVID-19 pandemic (2011-2018). After around nine days of culture, CD4+ T cells were isolated. The table came from immunoSEQ multiplex PCR; TCRdb's copy has only in-frame clones and leaves some out. Here the sample spans more than 15,000 clones, roughly four fifths being singletons. Input material: CD4+ T cells from PBMCs, cultured in vitro. The receptors here all came from a human donor in good health.

The chain is built from TRBV7-2 and TRBJ2-1, with TRBD2 matching 12 bases. Trimming cost V 1 base and J 8 bases; bases outside gene matches: 6. Germline V gene lookup returns CDR1 SGHTA and CDR2 FQGNSA. The CDR3 runs to 16 residues. The CDR3 coding sequence is TGTGCCAGCAGCTTAGGACTAGCGGGGGTGCAAGATGAGCAGTTCTTC. It is translated as CASSLGLAGVQDEQFF.

A remark on this clone: The same CDR3 also results from other DNA sequences found in this sample. The gene calls are TRBV27 and TRBJ1-2, with unresolved D. Trimming pared 5 bases from V and 6 bases from J, leaving 13 bases between. The CDR3 is 13 amino acids. The germline CDR1 and CDR2 sequences are MNHEY and SMNVEV (reference sequence). Here the CDR3 reads CASSPRPFDGYTF. In nucleotides, the CDR3 is TGTGCCAGCAGTCCCAGGCCCTTCGATGGCTACACCTTC.

The chain couples TRBV29-1 to TRBJ2-2; D gene uncertain. CDR1 and CDR2 (germline): SQVTM, ANQGSEA. The CDR3 runs to 14 residues. Deletions cut 2 bases from V and 0 bases from J, with 7 bases between. The CDR3 here is CSVENRPNTGELFF. The CDR3 nucleotides are TGCAGCGTTGAAAACCGACCGAACACCGGGGAGCTGTTTTTT.

The chain uses TRBV27 and TRBJ2-7; D gene ambiguous. Trimming took off 2 bases at V and 4 bases at J, with 6 bases between the two ends. The CDR3 consists of 12 residues. Germline CDR1 MNHEY, CDR2 SMNVEV (reference sequence). CDR3 amino acids: CASSLNRYEQYF. The DNA for the CDR3 is TGTGCCAGCAGTTTAAATAGATACGAGCAGTACTTC.

This clone is categorized as medium-sized. At the DNA level, this CDR3 is encoded by other sequences in the same sample as well. This sequence joins TRBV28 and TRBJ1-2; D is possibly TRBD1 (6 bases). Trimming removed 8 bases from V and 6 bases from J, with 16 bases in between. The CDR3 is made up of 13 amino acids. Germline V gene sequence: CDR1 MDHEN, CDR2 SYDVKM. As DNA, the CDR3 is TGTGCCAGCCGGGTAGGGGGTGAGAATGGCTACACCTTC. The encoded protein is CASRVGGENGYTF.

The V gene is TRBV4-1, the J gene TRBJ1-5, with TRBD1 matching over 7 bases. Germline assignment: CDR1 MGHRA and CDR2 YSYEKL. Trimming removed 3 bases from V and 7 bases from J; junction bases left unmatched: 15. The CDR3 has 17 amino acids. Written as DNA, the CDR3 is TGCGCCAGCAGCCAGACCGAATCAAGGGGGCGAGGACAGCCCCAGCATTTT. Its translation is CASSQTESRGRGQPQHF.

This clone was seen only a few times. The rearrangement uses TRBV5-1 and TRBJ1-6; 7 bases fit TRBD1. CDR3 size: 14 residues. Germline V gene sequence: CDR1 SGHRS, CDR2 YFSETQ. V dropped 4 bases and J dropped 7; count of bases not matched to a gene: 5. The CDR3 is CASSTGQSNSPLHF. CDR3 nucleotides: TGCGCCAGCAGCACGGGACAGTCAAATTCACCCCTCCACTTT.

The sample holds one count of this clone. The V and J genes are TRBV5-1 and TRBJ1-3, with 7 nucleotides matching TRBD1. Looked up from germline, CDR1 is SGHRS and CDR2 is YFSETQ. The length of the CDR3 is 17 residues. Trimming cost V 0 bases and J 3 bases; bases outside gene matches: 9. CDR3 bases: TGCGCCAGCAGCTTGGGCCAGACAGGGATCGGTGGAAACACCATATATTTT. Amino acid sequence: CASSLGQTGIGGNTIYF.

This chain connects TRBV19 to TRBJ2-2, with 8 bases matching TRBD2. Germline V lookup: CDR1 LNHDA, CDR2 SQIVND (reference sequence). This CDR3 contains 12 residues. Unmatched junction bases numbered 2, after V lost 9 bases and J lost 5 bases. DNA of the CDR3: TGTGCCAGCGGGGGGGCGACCGGGGAGCTGTTTTTT. Protein: CASGGATGELFF.

This chain links TRBV29-1 with TRBJ1-2; 8 nucleotides agree with TRBD1. Germline CDR1 SQVTM, CDR2 ANQGSEA. The CDR3 contains 11 residues. Trimming at V came to 7 bases and at J to 8 bases, leaving 6 bases not matched to a gene. CDR3 nucleotides: TGCAGCGAGCGGACAGGGAGCGGCTACACCTTC. As protein: CSERTGSGYTF.

This rearrangement joins TRBV5-1 to TRBJ2-2; 9 bases are shared with TRBD1. The CDR3 is 15 residues long. The germline V gene has CDR1 SGHRS and CDR2 YFSETQ. Trimming took 1 base from V and 3 from J; bases not matched to a gene: 1. In nucleotides, the CDR3 is TGCGCCAGCAGCTTGAGACAGGGGGACACCGGGGAGCTGTTTTTT. Encoded protein: CASSLRQGDTGELFF.

The V gene is TRBV29-1, the J gene TRBJ1-1; maybe TRBD1 (6 bases). The germline CDR1 and CDR2 sequences are SQVTM and ANQGSEA. This CDR3 has 13 amino acids. Deletions cut 5 bases from V and 1 base from J, with 11 bases between. Here the CDR3 reads CSVTTTGNTEAFF. The CDR3 coding sequence is TGCAGCGTTACTACGACAGGGAACACTGAAGCTTTCTTT.

The rearrangement uses TRBV5-1 and TRBJ2-3; TRBD2 matches at 14 bases. CDR3 length equals 16 residues. From germline, CDR1 is SGHRS and CDR2 YFSETQ. The ends lost 4 bases at V and 5 bases at J; junction bases unmatched: 6. For the CDR3, the DNA is TGCGCCAGCAGCCTGGGACTAGCGGGAGTTGAAGATACGCAGTATTTT. This codes for CASSLGLAGVEDTQYF.

This chain connects TRBV11-2 to TRBJ2-3; D not resolved. Per the germline V gene, CDR1 is SGHAT and CDR2 is FQNNGV. The CDR3 sequence is 14 residues long. V lost 7 bases to trimming and J lost 4 bases, with 15 bases between them. The CDR3 bases are TGTGCCAGCACCTTTAGGAAGGCCGCAGATACGCAGTATTTT. Amino acid sequence: CASTFRKAADTQYF.

The V and J genes are TRBV5-6 and TRBJ2-7; D may correspond to TRBD1 or TRBD2 (5 bases each). V was pared by 2 bases and J by 7 bases, with 19 bases between. The CDR3 extends over 15 amino acids. In germline, CDR1 is SGHDT, CDR2 YYEEEE. The CDR3 region is CASSFRFGAALEQYF. The CDR3 region has the DNA TGTGCCAGCAGCTTCCGGTTCGGGGCAGCCCTAGAGCAGTACTTC.

The count of this clone is one. The chain joins TRBV7-9 to TRBJ2-7, with 9 bases that match TRBD1. In germline, CDR1 is SEHNR, CDR2 FQNEAQ (reference sequence). The CDR3 length is 15 residues. V lost 5 bases, J lost 7 bases, and 12 bases stayed unmatched. The DNA for the CDR3 is TGTGCCAGCAGCCCACCCCCGGACAGGGGTTATGAGCAGTACTTC. Its translation is CASSPPPDRGYEQYF.

The chain joins TRBV3-1 (or the pseudogene TRBV3-2) to TRBJ2-1; D is unresolved. This CDR3 spans 14 amino acids. V lost 5 bases to trimming and J lost 4 bases, with 12 bases between them. CDR1 is LGHDT, CDR2 YNNKEL, per germline (reference sequence). CDR3 bases: TGTGCCAGCAGCACCCACACGAGATACAATGAGCAGTTCTTC. Amino acids: CASSTHTRYNEQFF.

This clone has a handful of counts. V gene TRBV5-1 combines with J gene TRBJ2-2; D might be TRBD1 (5 bases). Germline V lookup: CDR1 SGHRS, CDR2 YFSETQ. V was shortened by 0 bases and J by 3 bases, with 15 bases between the two germline ends. There are 17 residues in the CDR3. The CDR3 is CASSLGGLPADTGELFF. The CDR3 DNA reads as TGCGCCAGCAGCTTGGGGGGCCTTCCGGCGGACACCGGGGAGCTGTTTTTT.

V and J are TRBV5-4 and TRBJ2-5, with D perhaps matching TRBD2 (6 bases). Germline CDR1 reads SGHNT; CDR2 reads YYREEE (reference sequence). V lost 2 bases, J lost 5 bases, and 13 bases lay in between. CDR3 length equals 14 residues. The CDR3 here is CASSFRGVRETQYF. The CDR3 DNA follows: TGTGCCAGCAGCTTCCGCGGGGTGCGGGAGACCCAGTACTTC.

This clone was seen once. J is TRBJ1-5 and V is TRBV4-2; D ambiguous. The CDR3 length is 14 residues. CDR1 LGHNA and CDR2 YNFKEQ come from the germline V gene. V was clipped by 0 bases and J by 5 bases, with 8 bases between them. CDR3 amino acids: CASSQDRADQPQHF. Written as DNA, the CDR3 is TGTGCCAGCAGCCAAGATAGGGCAGATCAGCCCCAGCATTTT.

The chain links TRBV19 to TRBJ2-2; D is possibly TRBD1 (6 bases). Between the trimmed V and J ends, which lost 11 bases and 2 bases, there was a span of 12 bases. Germline assignment: CDR1 LNHDA and CDR2 SQIVND (reference sequence). The CDR3 length is 13 residues. This chain's CDR3 is CAARTDNTGELFF. The CDR3 DNA reads as TGTGCCGCCCGGACAGACAACACCGGGGAGCTGTTTTTT. Combining the CDR3 with reference TRBV19 and TRBJ2-2 gives the whole variable domain DGGITQSPKYLFRKEGQNVTLSCEQNLNHDAMYWYRQDPGQGLRLIYYSQIVNDFQKGDIAEGYSVSREKKESFPLTVTSAQKNPTAFYLCAARTDNTGELFFGEGSRLTVL.